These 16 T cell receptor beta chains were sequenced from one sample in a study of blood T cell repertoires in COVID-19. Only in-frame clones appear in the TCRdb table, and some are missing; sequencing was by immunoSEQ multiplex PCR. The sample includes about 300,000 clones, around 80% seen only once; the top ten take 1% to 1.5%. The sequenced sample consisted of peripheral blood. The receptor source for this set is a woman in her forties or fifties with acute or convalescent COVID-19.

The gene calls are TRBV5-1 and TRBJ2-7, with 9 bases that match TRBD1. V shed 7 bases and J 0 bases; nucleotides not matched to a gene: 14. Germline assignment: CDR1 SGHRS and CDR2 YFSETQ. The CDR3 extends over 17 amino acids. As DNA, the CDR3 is TGCGCCAGCGGAGGCACCCCGGGGACAGGGACCTCCTACGAGCAGTACGTC. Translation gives CASGGTPGTGTSYEQYV.

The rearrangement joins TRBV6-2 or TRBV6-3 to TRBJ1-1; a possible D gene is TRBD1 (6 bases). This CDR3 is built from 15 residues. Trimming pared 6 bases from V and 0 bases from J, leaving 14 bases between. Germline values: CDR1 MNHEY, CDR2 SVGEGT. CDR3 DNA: TGTGCCAGCAGCCAAGACAGGTACTTGAACACTGAAGCTTTCTTT. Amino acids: CASSQDRYLNTEAFF.

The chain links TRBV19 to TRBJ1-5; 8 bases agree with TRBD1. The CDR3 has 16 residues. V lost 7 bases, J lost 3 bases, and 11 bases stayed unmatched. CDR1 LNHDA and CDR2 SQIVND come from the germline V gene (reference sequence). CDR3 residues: CASTPTGRGPNQPQHF. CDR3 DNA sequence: TGTGCCAGTACCCCGACCGGCAGGGGGCCCAATCAGCCCCAGCATTTT.

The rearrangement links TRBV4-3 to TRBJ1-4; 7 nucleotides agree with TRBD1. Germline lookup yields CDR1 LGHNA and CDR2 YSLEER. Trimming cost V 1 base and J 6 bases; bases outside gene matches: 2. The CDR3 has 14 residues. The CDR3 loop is CASSQGQGDEKLFF. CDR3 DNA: TGCGCCAGCAGCCAAGGACAGGGCGATGAAAAACTGTTTTTT.

This chain's CDR3 is CASSLGAGVRSAETQYF. Written as DNA, the CDR3 is TGTGCCAGCAGCTTGGGAGCGGGAGTAAGGAGTGCGGAGACCCAGTACTTC. This chain uses TRBV7-2 with TRBJ2-5; TRBD2 aligns across 8 bases. With V trimmed by 3 bases and J by 5 bases, 14 bases remained unmatched. The CDR3 runs 17 residues. Germline CDR1 SGHTA, CDR2 FQGNSA.

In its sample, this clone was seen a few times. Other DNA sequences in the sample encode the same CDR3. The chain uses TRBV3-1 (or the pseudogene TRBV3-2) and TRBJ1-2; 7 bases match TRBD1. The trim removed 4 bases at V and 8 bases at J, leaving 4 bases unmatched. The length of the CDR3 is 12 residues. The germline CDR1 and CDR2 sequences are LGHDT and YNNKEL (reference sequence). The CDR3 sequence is CASSPPQGGYTF. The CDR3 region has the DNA TGTGCCAGCAGCCCGCCACAGGGGGGCTACACCTTC.

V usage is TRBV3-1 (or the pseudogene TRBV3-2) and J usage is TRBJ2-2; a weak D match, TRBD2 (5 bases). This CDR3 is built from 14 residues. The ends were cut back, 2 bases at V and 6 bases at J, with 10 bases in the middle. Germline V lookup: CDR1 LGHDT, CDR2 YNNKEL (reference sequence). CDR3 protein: CASSQWAEAGELFF. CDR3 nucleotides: TGTGCCAGCAGCCAATGGGCGGAGGCCGGGGAGCTGTTTTTT.

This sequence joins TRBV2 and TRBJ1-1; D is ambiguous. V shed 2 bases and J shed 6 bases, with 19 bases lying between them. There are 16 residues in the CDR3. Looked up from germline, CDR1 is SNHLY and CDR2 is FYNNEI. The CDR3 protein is CASSESANQVRSEAFF. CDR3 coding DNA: TGTGCCAGCAGTGAATCGGCCAACCAGGTTCGGTCTGAAGCTTTCTTT.

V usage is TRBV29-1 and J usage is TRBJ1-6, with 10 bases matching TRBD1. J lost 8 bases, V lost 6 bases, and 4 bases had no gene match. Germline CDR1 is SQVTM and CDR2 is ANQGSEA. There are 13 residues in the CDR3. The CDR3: CSVLDRGDSPLHF. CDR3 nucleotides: TGCAGCGTACTGGACAGGGGGGATTCACCCCTCCACTTT.

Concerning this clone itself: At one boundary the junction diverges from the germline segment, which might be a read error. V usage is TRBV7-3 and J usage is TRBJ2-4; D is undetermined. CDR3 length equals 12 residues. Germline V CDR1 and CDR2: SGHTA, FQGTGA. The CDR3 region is CASSRPQDDPFF. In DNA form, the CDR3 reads TGTGCCAGCAGCCGCCCTCAGGATGATCCTTTCTTC. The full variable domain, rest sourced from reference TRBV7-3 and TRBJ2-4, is GAGVSQTPSNKVTEKGKYVELRCDPISGHTALYWYRQSLGQGPEFLIYFQGTGAADDSGLPNDRFFAVRPEGSVSTLKIQRTERGDSAVYLCASSRPQDDPFFGAGTRLSVL.

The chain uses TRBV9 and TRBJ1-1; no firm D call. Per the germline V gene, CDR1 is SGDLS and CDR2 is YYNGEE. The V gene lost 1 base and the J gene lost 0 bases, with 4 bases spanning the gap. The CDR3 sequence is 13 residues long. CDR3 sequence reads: CASSVRVNTEAFF. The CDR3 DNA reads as TGTGCCAGCAGCGTACGGGTGAACACTGAAGCTTTCTTT.

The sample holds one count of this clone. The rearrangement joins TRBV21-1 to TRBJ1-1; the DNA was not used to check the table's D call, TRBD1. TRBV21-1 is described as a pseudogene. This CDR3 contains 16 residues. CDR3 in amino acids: CASSKRDGGWDRTAFF. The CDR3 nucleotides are TGTGCCAGCAGCAAGCGGGACGGGGGGTGGGACAGGACAGCTTTCTTT.

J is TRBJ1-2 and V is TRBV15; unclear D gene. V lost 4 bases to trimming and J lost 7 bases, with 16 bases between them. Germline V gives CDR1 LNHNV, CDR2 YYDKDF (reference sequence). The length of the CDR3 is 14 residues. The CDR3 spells CATSKLLPTGGYTF. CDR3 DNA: TGTGCCACCAGCAAGCTCCTCCCAACGGGTGGCTACACCTTC.

CDR3 sequence reads: CASSLETGDEKLFF. The CDR3 DNA follows: TGCGCCAGCAGCTTGGAGACAGGGGACGAAAAACTGTTTTTT. This sequence joins TRBV5-1 and TRBJ1-4; TRBD1 aligns across 8 bases. V shed 0 bases, J shed 8 bases, and the junction held 3 bases outside the gene matches. The CDR3 runs 14 residues. The germline V gene has CDR1 SGHRS and CDR2 YFSETQ.

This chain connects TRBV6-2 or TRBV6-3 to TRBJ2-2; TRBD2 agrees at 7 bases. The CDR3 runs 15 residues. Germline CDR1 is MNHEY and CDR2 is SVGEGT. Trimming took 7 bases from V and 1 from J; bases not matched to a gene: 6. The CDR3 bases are TGTGCCAGCACCCCCGGGACTAAGAACACCGGGGAGCTGTTTTTT. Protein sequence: CASTPGTKNTGELFF.

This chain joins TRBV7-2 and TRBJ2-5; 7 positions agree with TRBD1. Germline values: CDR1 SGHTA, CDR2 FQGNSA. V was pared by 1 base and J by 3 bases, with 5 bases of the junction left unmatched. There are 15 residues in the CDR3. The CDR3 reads CASSLGTGDEETQYF. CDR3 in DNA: TGTGCCAGCAGCTTAGGGACAGGCGACGAAGAGACCCAGTACTTC.